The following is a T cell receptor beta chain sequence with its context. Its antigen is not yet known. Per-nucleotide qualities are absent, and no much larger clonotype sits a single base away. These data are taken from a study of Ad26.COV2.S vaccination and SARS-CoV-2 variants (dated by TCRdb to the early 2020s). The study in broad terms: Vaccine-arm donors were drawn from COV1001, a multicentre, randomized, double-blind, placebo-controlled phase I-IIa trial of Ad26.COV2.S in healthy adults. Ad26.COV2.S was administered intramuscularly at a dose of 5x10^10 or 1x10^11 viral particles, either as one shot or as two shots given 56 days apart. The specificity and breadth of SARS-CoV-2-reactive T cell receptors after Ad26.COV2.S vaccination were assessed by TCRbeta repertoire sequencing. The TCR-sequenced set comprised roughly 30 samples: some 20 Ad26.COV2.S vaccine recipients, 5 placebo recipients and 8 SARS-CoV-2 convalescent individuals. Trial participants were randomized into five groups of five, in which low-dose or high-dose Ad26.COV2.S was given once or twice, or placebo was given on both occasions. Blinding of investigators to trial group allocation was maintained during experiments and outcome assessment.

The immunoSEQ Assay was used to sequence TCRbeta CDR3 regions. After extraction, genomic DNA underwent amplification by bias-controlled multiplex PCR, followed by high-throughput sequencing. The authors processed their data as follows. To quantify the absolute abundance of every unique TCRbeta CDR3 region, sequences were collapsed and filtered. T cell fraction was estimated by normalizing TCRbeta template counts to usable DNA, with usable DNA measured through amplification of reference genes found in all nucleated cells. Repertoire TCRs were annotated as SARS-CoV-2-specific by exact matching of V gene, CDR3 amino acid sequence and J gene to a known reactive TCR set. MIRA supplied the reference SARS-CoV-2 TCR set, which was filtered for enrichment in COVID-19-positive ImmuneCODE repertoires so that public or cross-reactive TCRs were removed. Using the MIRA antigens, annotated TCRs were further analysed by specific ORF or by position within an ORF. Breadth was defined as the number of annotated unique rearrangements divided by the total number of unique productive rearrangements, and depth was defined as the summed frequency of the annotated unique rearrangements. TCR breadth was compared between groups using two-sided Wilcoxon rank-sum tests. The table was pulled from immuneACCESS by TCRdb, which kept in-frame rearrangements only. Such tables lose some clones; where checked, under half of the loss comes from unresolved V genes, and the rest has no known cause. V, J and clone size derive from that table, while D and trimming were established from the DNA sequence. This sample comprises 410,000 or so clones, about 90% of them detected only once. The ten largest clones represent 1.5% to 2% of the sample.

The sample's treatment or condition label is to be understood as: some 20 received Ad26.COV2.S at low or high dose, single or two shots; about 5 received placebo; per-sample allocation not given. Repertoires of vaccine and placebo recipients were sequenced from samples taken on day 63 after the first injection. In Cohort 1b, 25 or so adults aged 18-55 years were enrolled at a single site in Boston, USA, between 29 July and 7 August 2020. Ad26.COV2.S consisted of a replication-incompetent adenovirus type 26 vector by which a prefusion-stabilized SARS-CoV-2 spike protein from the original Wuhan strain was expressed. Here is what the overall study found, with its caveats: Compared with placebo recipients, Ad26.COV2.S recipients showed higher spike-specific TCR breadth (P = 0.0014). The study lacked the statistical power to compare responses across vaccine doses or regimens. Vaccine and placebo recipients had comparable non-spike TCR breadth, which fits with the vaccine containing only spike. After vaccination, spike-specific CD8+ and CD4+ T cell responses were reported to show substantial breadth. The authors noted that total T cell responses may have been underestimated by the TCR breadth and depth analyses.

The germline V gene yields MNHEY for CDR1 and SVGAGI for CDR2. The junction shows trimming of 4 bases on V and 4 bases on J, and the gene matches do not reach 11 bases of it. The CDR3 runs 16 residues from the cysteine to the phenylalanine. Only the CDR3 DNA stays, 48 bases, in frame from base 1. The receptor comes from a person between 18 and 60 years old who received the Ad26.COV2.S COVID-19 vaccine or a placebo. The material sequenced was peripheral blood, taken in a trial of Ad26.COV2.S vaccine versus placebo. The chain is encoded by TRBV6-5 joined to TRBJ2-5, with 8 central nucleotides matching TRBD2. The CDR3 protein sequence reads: CASSSSRGAQPETQYF. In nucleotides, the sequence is TGTGCCAGCAGTTCCTCGCGGGGGGCCCAGCCAGAGACCCAGTACTTC.